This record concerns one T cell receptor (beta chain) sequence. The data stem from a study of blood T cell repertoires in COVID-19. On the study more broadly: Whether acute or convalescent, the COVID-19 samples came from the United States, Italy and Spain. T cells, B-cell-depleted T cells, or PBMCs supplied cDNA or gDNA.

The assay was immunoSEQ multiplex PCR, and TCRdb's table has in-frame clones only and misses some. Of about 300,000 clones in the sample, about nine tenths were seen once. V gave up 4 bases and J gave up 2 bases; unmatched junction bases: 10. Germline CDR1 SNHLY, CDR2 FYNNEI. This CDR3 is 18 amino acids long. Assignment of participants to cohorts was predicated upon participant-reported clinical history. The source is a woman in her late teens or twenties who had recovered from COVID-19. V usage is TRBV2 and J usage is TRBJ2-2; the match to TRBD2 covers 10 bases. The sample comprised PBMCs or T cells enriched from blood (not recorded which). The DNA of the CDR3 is TGTGCCAGCAGTGGTCTACGAGCGGGGGGGCAAAACACCGGGGAGCTGTTTTTT. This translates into CASSGLRAGGQNTGELFF.